The rows below give T cell receptor beta chains drawn from one sample of a study of blood T cell repertoires in COVID-19. Method: immunoSEQ multiplex PCR; TCRdb's copy keeps in-frame clones and lacks some. The table lists about 38,000 clones, 84% of them singletons, with around 1.6% in the top ten. The sequenced sample consisted of peripheral blood. These receptors were obtained from a man between 60 and 75 years old with COVID-19, enrolled during active disease. Both conserved end residues are trimmed from each CDR3. Each record gives: D gene, V gene, CDR3 protein. A D gene is named only where the DNA matches it firmly.

TRBD2,TRBV6-4,ASSDTSGSTGELF
NA,TRBV20-1,SASLAGGYT
TRBD1,TRBV7-9,ASSFLRDRDLGQY
TRBD2,TRBV6-5,ASSPTQGGKGKQY
NA,TRBV27,ASSNRDLDSGELF
TRBD1,TRBV5-8,ASSWVRQGLSTDTQY
NA,TRBV2,ASSEGTTHLQF
TRBD1,TRBV28,ASSLYPTGVGEQY
NA,TRBV7-3,ASSPSGANVLT
TRBD2,TRBV10-2,ASIGEGNIQY
NA,TRBV19,ASSIESRDSNQPQH
TRBD2,TRBV9,ASSVAGRDGIQY
TRBD1,TRBV15,ATSRDGTGYEKLF
NA,TRBV7-9,ASSLVGNQPQH
NA,TRBV2,ASKGELNTEAF
TRBD1,TRBV5-6,ASSVQGHYGYT
NA,TRBV12-3/TRBV12-4,ASSSTVAYEQY
NA,TRBV12-3/TRBV12-4,ASSLQVYTEAF
TRBD1,TRBV19,ASSIDRGRYEQF
NA,TRBV3-1/TRBV3-2,ASSGQPVRDTEAF
TRBD1,TRBV4-3,ASSQVDRESGYT
TRBD2,TRBV5-1,ASSIAGAYEQY
NA,TRBV9,ASSVGEANTEAF
NA,TRBV15,ATSRDFGGSGTQY
TRBD2,TRBV5-1,ASSSGLAGGPANTGELF
TRBD1,TRBV6-5,AMTRDREGTEAF
NA,TRBV28,ASSLDGFDGYT